This paragraph reports one T cell receptor (beta chain). This specimen comes from a study of blood T cell repertoires in COVID-19. Study information: The study drew acute and convalescent COVID-19 samples from the United States, Italy and Spain. From T cells, B-cell-depleted T cells, or PBMCs came the material, which was cDNA or gDNA.

This CDR3 contains 13 residues. The germline V and J ends were trimmed by 0 bases and 2 bases, with 5 bases remaining between them. Germline V gives CDR1 SGHTS, CDR2 YDEGEE. Original handling: Amplification from reference gene primers served as the basis for estimated nucleated cell counts. The table came from immunoSEQ multiplex PCR; TCRdb's copy has only in-frame clones and leaves some out. V, J and clone size are those of that table, while D and trimming were read from the DNA. In the table there are about 280,000 clones, 85% of which are singletons. This clonotype was obtained from a human donor in a cohort sampled during active COVID-19. Sequenced: peripheral blood. V and J are TRBV5-8 and TRBJ1-2; D uncertain. As DNA, the CDR3 is TGTGCCAGCAGCTTGGCGGGAAACTATGGCTACACCTTC. Its protein product is CASSLAGNYGYTF.